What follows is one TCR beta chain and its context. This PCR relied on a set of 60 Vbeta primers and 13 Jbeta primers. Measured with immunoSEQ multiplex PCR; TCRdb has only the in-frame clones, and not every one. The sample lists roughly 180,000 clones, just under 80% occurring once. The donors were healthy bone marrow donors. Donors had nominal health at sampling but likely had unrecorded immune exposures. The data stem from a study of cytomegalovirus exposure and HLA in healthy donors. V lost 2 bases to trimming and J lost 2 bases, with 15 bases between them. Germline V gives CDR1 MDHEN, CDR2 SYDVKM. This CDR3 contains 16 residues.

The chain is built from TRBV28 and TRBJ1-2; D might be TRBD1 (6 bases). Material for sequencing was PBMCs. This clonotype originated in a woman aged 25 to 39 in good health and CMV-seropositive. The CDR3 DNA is TGTGCCAGCAGTTTACCTACCTCAGGGGTAAACTATGGCTACACCTTC. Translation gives CASSLPTSGVNYGYTF.